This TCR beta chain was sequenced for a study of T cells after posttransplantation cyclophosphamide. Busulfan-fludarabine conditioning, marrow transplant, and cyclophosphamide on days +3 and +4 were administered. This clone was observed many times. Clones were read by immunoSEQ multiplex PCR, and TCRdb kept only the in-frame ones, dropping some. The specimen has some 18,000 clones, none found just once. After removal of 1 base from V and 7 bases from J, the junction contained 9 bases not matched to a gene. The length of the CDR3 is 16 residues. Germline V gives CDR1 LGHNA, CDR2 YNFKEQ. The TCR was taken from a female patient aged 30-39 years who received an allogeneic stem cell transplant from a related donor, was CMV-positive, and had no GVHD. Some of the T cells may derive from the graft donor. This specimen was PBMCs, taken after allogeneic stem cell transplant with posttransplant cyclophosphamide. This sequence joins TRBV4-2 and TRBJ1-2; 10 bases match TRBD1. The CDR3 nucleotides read TGTGCCAGCAGCCAAGGGACAGGGGGTTTCTCCGGTGGCTACACCTTC. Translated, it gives CASSQGTGGFSGGYTF.